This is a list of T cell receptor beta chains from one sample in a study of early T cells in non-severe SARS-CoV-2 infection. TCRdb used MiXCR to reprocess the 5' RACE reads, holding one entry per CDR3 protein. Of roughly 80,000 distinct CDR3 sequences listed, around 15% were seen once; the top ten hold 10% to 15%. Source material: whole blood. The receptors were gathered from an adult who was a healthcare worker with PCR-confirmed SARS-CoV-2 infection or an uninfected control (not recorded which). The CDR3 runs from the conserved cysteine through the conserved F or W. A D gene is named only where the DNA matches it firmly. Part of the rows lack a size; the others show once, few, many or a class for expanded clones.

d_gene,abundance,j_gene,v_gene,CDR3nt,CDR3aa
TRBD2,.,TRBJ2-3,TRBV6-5,TGTGCCAGCAGCCCCGACCCGGGACTAGCGGGGACAGATACGAAGTATTTT,CASSPDPGLAGTDTKYF
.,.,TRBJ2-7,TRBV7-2,TGTGCCAGCACCTTCGGCGGGATTTCCCCCTCCTACGAGCAGTACTTC,CASTFGGISPSYEQYF
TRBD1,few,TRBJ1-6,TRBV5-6,TGTGCCAGCAGCCCCTTGGTAGGGGGCAAAAGGGCGCGGTCACCCCTCCACTTT,CASSPLVGGKRARSPLHF
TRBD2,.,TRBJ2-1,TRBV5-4,TGTGCCAGCAGCGAAACCCGACTAGCGGGAACCTACAATGAGCAGTTCTTC,CASSETRLAGTYNEQFF
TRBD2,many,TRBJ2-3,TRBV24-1,TGTGCCACCAGTGACCGCGGACTAGCGGGAGGGTCCCAGAGGGATACGCAGTATTTT,CATSDRGLAGGSQRDTQYF
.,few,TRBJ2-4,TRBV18,TGTGCCAGCTCACCAGATTTGGAACAGGGAAACATTCAGTACTTC,CASSPDLEQGNIQYF
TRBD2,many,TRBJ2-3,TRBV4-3,TGCGCCAGCAGCCGAGGAGCGGGAGCCGGCACAGATACGCAGTATTTT,CASSRGAGAGTDTQYF
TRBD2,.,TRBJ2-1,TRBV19,TGTGCCAGTAGTATTAACTCACTAGCGGGGACGAATGAGCAGTTCTTC,CASSINSLAGTNEQFF
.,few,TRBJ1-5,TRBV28,TGTGCCAGCAGTTTACCCAGAAGCAGCAATCAGCCCCAGCATTTT,CASSLPRSSNQPQHF
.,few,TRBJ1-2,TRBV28,TGTGCCAGCAGTTTAGTGGGGCTCTATACCTATGGCTACACCTTC,CASSLVGLYTYGYTF
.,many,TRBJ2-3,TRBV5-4,TGTGCCAGCAGCTGGAATGATTACGACCTAAGCACAGATACGCAGTATTTT,CASSWNDYDLSTDTQYF
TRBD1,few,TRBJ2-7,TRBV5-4,TGTGCCAGCAGCTACGGGACAGCCTCTGAGCAGTACTTC,CASSYGTASEQYF
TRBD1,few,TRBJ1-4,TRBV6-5,TGTGCCAGCAGTTACTTTGATGGGACAGGGTATGAAAAACTGTTTTTT,CASSYFDGTGYEKLFF
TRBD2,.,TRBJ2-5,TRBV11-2,TGTGCCAGCAGCGCTAATAGCGGGGGGGCGTCCCAGTACTTC,CASSANSGGASQYF
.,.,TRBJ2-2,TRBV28,TGTGCCAGCAGTCCCCCGGTGATGGTTTTCGGGGAGCTGTTTTTT,CASSPPVMVFGELFF